Presented here are 5 T cell receptor beta chains from one specimen sequenced in a study of blood T cell repertoires in COVID-19. The method was immunoSEQ multiplex PCR; TCRdb's version includes in-frame clones alone and lacks a portion of them. This repertoire shows over 250,000 clones, roughly 88% found once; its top ten account for around 10%. Input material: peripheral blood. The receptors stem from a woman in her 70s with acute or convalescent COVID-19.

The V and J genes are TRBV29-1 and TRBJ2-4; 7 bases match TRBD1. This CDR3 spans 13 amino acids. Looked up from germline, CDR1 is SQVTM and CDR2 is ANQGSEA. V gave up 6 bases and J gave up 5 bases; unmatched junction bases: 7. The CDR3 DNA reads TGCAGCGTCAAGGGGGCCCGGGAAAACATTCAGTACTTC. It is translated as CSVKGARENIQYF.

The chain joins TRBV3-1 (or the pseudogene TRBV3-2) to TRBJ2-7; weak D call: TRBD2 (5 bases). Trimming took 6 bases from V and 6 from J, leaving 18 bases between them. The germline CDR1 and CDR2 sequences are LGHDT and YNNKEL (reference sequence). CDR3 length equals 14 residues. The CDR3 sequence is CASSLAPFGVEQYF. The CDR3 DNA is TGTGCCAGCAGTCTCGCCCCCTTCGGGGTCGAGCAGTACTTC.

Comment on this clone: Other DNA variants within this sample encode the same CDR3. V and J are TRBV19 and TRBJ2-1; 8 bases align to TRBD2. CDR3 length: 16 amino acids. V shed 3 bases and J 0 bases; nucleotides not matched to a gene: 4. Per germline, CDR1 LNHDA and CDR2 SQIVND (reference sequence). CDR3 DNA sequence: TGTGCCAGTAGTATGCGGGGGGCCAGCTCCTACAATGAGCAGTTCTTC. Protein product: CASSMRGASSYNEQFF.

The DNA for the CDR3 is TGTGCCAGCAGCCCACAGTATCAGCCCCAGCATTTT. Encoded protein: CASSPQYQPQHF. The chain has TRBV6-2 or TRBV6-3 and TRBJ1-5, with no clear D. CDR1 and CDR2 from the germline V gene are MNHEY and SVGEGT. Trimming shortened V by 6 bases and J by 5 bases, and 8 bases separated the two germline ends. The CDR3 is 12 amino acids.

This sequence joins TRBV4-1 and TRBJ2-1, with D perhaps TRBD1 (6 bases). The CDR3 sequence is 17 residues long. CDR1 is MGHRA and CDR2 is YSYEKL in the germline V gene. The V end lost 1 base, the J end lost 9 bases, and 22 bases lay between the germline ends. In DNA form, the CDR3 reads TGCGCCAGCAGCCAAGGTCTGACCGACCCTCAGGGGACTGAGCAGTTCTTC. Its translation: CASSQGLTDPQGTEQFF.